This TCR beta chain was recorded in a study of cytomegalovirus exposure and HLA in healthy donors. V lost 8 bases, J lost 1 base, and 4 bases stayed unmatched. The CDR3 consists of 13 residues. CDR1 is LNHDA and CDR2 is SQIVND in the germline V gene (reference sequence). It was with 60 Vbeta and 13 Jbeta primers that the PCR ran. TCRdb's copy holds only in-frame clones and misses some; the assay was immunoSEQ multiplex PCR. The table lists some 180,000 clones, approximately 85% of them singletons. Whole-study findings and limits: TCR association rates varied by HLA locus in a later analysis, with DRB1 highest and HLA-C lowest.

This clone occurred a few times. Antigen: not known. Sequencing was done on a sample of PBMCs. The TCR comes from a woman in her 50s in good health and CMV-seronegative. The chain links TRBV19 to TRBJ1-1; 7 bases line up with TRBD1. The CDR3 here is CASGDSKNTEAFF. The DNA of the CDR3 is TGTGCCAGTGGGGACAGTAAGAACACTGAAGCTTTCTTT.